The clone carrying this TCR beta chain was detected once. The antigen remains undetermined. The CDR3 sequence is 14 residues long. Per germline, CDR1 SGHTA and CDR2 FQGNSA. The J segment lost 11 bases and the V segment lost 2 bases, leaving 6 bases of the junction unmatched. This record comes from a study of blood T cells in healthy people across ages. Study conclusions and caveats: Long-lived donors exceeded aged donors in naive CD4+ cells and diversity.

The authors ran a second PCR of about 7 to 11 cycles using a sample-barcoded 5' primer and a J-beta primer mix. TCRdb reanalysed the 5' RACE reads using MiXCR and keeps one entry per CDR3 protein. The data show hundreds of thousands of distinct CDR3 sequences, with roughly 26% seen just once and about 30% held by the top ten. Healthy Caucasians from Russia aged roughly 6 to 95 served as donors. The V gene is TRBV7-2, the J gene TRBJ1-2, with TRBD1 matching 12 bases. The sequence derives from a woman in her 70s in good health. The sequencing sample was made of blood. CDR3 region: CASSLSPGQGAYTF. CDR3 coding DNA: TGTGCCAGCAGCTTATCCCCGGGACAGGGGGCATACACCTTC.